This T cell receptor (beta chain) was documented in a study of response to subunit inactivated influenza vaccine. Study-wide results and limits: Authors suggested few new T cells are recruited by each seasonal influenza vaccination.

Trimming stripped 10 bases from V and 4 bases from J, with 23 bases between. Germline V gene data show CDR1 as MNHNS and CDR2 as SASEGT. The CDR3 is made up of 15 amino acids. Comments on this clonotype: The antigen remains unidentified.

From the RT-PCR reads, TCRdb called clonotypes with MiXCR, one entry per CDR3 protein. Seen here are about 300,000 distinct CDR3 sequences, 22% observed once, and the top ten hold about a tenth. V and J are TRBV6-1 and TRBJ2-7, with D tentatively TRBD1 or TRBD2 (6 bases each). The clonotype was recovered from a man aged 45 to 75 who received an inactivated influenza vaccine. The specimen was PBMCs from blood, collected about 20 months after vaccination. The CDR3 loop is CATKLHRVGTYEQYF. In nucleotides, the CDR3 is TGTGCCACTAAACTCCACAGGGTAGGGACTTACGAGCAGTACTTC.